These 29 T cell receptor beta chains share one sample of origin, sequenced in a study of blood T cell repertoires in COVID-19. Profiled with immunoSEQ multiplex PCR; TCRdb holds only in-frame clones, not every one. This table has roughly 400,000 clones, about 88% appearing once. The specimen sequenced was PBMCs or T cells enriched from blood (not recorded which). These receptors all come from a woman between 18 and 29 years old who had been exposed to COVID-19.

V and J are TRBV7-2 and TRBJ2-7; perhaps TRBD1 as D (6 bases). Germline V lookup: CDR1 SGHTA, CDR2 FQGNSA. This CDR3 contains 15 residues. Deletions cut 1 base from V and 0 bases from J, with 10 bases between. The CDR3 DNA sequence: TGTGCCAGCAGCTTAGATGTAGGGGGCTCCTACGAGCAGTACTTC. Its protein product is CASSLDVGGSYEQYF.

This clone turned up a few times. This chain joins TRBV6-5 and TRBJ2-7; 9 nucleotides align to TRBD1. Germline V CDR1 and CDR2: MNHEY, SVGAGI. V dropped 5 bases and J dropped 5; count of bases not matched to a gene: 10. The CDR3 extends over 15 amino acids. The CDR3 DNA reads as TGTGCCAGCAGTCTGGAGGGACAGGGAAGAAACGAGCAGTACTTC. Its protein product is CASSLEGQGRNEQYF.

The CDR3 is CASSFTLAGALEQYF. DNA of the CDR3: TGTGCCAGCAGTTTTACCCTAGCGGGAGCTCTAGAGCAGTACTTC. The V gene is TRBV27, the J gene TRBJ2-7, with 10 bases fitting TRBD2. CDR3 length: 15 residues. The V gene's germline CDR1 is MNHEY and CDR2 SMNVEV (reference sequence). V was pared by 3 bases and J by 7 bases, with 9 bases of the junction left unmatched.

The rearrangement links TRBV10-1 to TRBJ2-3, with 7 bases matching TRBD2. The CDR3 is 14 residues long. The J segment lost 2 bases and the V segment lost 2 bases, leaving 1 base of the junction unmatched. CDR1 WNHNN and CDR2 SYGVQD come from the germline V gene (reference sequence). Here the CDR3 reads CASSEAGVTDTQYF. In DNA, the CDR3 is TGCGCCAGCAGTGAGGCGGGAGTCACAGATACGCAGTATTTT.

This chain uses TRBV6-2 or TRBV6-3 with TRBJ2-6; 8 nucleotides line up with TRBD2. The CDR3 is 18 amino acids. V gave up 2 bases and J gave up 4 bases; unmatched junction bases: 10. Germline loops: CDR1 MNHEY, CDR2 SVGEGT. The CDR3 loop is CASSYRKRAGGGANVLTF. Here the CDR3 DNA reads TGTGCCAGCAGTTACAGGAAGAGGGCGGGAGGCGGGGCCAACGTCCTGACTTTC.

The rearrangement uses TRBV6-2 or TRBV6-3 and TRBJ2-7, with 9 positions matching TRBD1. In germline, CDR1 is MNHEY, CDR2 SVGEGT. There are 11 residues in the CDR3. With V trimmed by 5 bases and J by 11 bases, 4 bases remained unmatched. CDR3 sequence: CASSQGTGKYF. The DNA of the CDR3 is TGTGCCAGCAGTCAAGGGACAGGGAAGTACTTC.

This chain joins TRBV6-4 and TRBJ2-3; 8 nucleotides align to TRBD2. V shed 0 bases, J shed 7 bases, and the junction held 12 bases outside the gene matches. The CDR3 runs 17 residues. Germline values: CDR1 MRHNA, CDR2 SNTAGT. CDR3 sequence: CASSDSSAGGGSNTQYF. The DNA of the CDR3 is TGTGCCAGCAGTGACTCGTCGGCGGGGGGAGGGTCGAATACGCAGTATTTT.

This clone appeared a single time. The CDR3 DNA reads TGTGCCAGCAACTCGTACGGACAGGGCCATAATTCACCCCTCCACTTT. Protein product: CASNSYGQGHNSPLHF. The chain combines TRBV7-2 with TRBJ1-6; TRBD1 aligns across 8 bases. CDR1 is SGHTA, CDR2 FQGNSA, per germline. This CDR3 is built from 16 residues. J was trimmed by 5 bases and V by 7 bases; bases with no gene match: 10.

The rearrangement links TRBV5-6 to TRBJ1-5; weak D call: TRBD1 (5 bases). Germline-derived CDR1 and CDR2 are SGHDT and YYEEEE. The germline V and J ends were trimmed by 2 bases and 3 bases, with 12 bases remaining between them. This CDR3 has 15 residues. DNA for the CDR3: TGTGCCAGCAGCTTCGGGGGTGGTACCAATCAGCCCCAGCATTTT. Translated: CASSFGGGTNQPQHF.

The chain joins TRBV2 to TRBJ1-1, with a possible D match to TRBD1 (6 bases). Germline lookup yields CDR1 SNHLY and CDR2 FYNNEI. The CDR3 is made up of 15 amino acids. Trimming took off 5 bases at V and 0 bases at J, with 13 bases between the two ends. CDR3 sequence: CASSIQGSLNTEAFF. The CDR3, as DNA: TGTGCCAGCAGTATTCAGGGGTCCCTGAACACTGAAGCTTTCTTT.

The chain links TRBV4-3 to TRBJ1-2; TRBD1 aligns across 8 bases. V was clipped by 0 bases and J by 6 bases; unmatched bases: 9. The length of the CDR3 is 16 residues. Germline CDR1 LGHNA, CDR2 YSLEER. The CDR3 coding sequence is TGCGCCAGCAGCCAAGATTCCCAGGGGGCATTGGATGGCTACACCTTC. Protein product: CASSQDSQGALDGYTF.

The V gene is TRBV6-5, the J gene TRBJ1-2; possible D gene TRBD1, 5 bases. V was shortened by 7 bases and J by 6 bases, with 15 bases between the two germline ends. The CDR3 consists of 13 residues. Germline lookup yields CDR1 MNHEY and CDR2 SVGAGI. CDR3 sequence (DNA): TGTGCCAGCACTTCGGCAGGGTGGGATGGCTACACCTTC. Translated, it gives CASTSAGWDGYTF.

CDR3 sequence: CASSSSSGRANEQFF. CDR3 nucleotide sequence: TGTGCCAGCAGCTCCTCTAGCGGGAGGGCCAATGAGCAGTTCTTC. This rearrangement joins TRBV6-6 to TRBJ2-1; 12 positions agree with TRBD2. In germline, CDR1 is MNHNY, CDR2 SVGAGI (reference sequence). The CDR3 runs to 15 residues. V lost 6 bases and J lost 6; bases outside the gene matches: 6.

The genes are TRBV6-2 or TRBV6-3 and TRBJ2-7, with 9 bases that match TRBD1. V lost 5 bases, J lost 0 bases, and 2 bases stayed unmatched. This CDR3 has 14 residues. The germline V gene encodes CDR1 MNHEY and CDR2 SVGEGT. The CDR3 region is CASSQTGGSYEQYF. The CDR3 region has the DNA TGTGCCAGCAGTCAGACAGGGGGCTCCTACGAGCAGTACTTC.

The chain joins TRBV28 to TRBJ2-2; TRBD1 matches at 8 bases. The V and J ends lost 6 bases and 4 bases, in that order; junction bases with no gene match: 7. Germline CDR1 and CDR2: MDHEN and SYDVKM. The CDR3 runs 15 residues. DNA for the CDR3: TGTGCCAGCAGCAGCCTACAGGGGGGCACCGGGGAGCTGTTTTTT. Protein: CASSSLQGGTGELFF.

The CDR3 DNA is TGCGCCAGCAGCCTAGAGCCCGGTACTAGCGTTTACGAGCAGTACTTC. Amino acid sequence: CASSLEPGTSVYEQYF. The chain joins TRBV4-3 to TRBJ2-7, with 7 positions matching TRBD2. Germline CDR1 reads LGHNA; CDR2 reads YSLEER. The J segment lost 4 bases and the V segment lost 4 bases, leaving 13 bases of the junction unmatched. The CDR3 covers 16 residues.

The CDR3 sequence: CASSYLLTASEQYF. The CDR3 DNA reads as TGTGCCAGCAGTTACTTACTCACCGCCTCCGAGCAGTACTTC. The V call is TRBV6-2 or TRBV6-3, the J call TRBJ2-7; D is ambiguous. This CDR3 is 14 amino acids long. The V gene lost 1 base and the J gene lost 6 bases, with 13 bases spanning the gap. Germline assignment: CDR1 MNHEY and CDR2 SVGEGT.

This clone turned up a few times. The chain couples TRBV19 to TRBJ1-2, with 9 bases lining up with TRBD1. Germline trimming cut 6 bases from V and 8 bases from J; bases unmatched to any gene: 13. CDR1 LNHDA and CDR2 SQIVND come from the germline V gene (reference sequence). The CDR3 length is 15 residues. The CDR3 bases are TGTGCCAGTAGACAACGACAGGGGGGAATGTGGGGCTACACCTTC. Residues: CASRQRQGGMWGYTF.

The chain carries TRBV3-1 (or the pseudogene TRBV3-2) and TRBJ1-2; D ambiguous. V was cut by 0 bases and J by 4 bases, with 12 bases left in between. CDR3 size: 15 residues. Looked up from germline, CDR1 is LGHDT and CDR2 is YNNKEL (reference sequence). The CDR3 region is CASSQDLARSYGYTF. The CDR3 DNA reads TGTGCCAGCAGCCAAGATTTAGCAAGAAGCTATGGCTACACCTTC.

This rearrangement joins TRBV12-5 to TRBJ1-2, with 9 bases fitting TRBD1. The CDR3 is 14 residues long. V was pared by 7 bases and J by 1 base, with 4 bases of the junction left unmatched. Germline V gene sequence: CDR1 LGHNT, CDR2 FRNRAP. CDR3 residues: CASALTGGNYGYTF. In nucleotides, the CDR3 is TGTGCTAGTGCCCTGACAGGGGGTAACTATGGCTACACCTTC.

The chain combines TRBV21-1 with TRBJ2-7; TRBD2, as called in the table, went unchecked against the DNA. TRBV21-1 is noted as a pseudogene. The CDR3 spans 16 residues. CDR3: CASSKFPSGRGREQYF. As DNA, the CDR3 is TGTGCCAGCAGCAAGTTTCCTAGCGGGAGAGGTAGGGAGCAGTACTTC.

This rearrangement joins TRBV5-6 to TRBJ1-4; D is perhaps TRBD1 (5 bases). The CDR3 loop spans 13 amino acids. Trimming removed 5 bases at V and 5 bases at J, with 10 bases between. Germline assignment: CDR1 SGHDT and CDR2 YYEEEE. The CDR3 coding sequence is TGTGCCAGCAGACCTGGGGGGAATGAAAAACTGTTTTTT. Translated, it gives CASRPGGNEKLFF.

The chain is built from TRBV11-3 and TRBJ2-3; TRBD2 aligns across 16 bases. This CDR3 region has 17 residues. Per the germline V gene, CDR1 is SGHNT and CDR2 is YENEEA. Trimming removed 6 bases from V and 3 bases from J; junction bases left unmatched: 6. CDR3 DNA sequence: TGTGCCAGCAGTACCTCGGGACTAGCGGGGGGGACAGATACGCAGTATTTT. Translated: CASSTSGLAGGTDTQYF.

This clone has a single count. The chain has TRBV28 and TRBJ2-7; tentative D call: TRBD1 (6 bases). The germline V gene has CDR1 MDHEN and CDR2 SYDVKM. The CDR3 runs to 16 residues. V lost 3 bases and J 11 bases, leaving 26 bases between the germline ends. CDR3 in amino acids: CASSLGLGTYREMEYF. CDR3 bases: TGTGCCAGCAGTTTGGGCCTGGGGACCTACAGGGAGATGGAGTACTTC.

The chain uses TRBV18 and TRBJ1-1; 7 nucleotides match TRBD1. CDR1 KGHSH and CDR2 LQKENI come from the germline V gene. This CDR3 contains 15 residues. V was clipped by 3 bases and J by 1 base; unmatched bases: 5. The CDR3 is CASSPPGQTNTEAFF. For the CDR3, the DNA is TGTGCCAGCTCACCGCCGGGACAGACGAACACTGAAGCTTTCTTT.

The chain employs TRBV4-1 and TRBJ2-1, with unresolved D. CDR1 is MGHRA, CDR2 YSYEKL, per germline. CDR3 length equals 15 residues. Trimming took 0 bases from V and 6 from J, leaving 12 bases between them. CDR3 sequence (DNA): TGCGCCAGCAGCCAAGACGCAACCACCGGCAATGAGCAGTTCTTC. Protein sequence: CASSQDATTGNEQFF.

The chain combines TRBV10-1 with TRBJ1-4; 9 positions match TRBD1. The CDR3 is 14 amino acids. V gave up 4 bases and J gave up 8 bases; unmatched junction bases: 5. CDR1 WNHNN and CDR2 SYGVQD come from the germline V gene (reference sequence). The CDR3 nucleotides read TGCGCCAGCAGTGGACACGGGACAGGGGAAAAACTGTTTTTT. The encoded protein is CASSGHGTGEKLFF.

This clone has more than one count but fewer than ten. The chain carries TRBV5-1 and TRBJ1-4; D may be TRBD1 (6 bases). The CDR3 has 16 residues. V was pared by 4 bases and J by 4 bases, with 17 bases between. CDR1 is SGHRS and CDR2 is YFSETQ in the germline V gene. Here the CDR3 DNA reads TGCGCCAGCAGCCTAGACGGTCAGGGGCTTAATGAAAAACTGTTTTTT. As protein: CASSLDGQGLNEKLFF.

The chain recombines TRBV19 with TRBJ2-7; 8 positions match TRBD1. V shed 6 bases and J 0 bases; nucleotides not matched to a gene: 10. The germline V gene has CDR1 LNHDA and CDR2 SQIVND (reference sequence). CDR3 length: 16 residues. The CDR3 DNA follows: TGTGCCAGTAGCACCCTAGGACAGGGAGCCTCCTACGAGCAGTACTTC. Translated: CASSTLGQGASYEQYF.